This TCR beta chain is from a study of shared clonotypes between healthy human individuals. Assay used: immunoSEQ multiplex PCR; TCRdb lists only in-frame clones, some missing. Among more than 2,000,000 clones, approximately 93% were seen once, and the ten largest hold under 0.45%. Germline values: CDR1 SGHTA, CDR2 FQGTGA. The length of the CDR3 is 16 residues. V lost 5 bases and J lost 0; bases outside the gene matches: 7. A split of CD4+ cells into CD45RA+ naive and CD45RA-negative memory subsets was performed. This clone was found once. This chain connects TRBV7-3 to TRBJ2-1, with 7 bases matching TRBD2. This receptor was taken from a man aged 18 to 35 in good health. Some clones in this sample may be carry-over from other donors' samples. Sequences were obtained from naive CD4+ T cells from PBMCs. Subset denoted: CD45RA+ positively selected. The CDR3 DNA reads as TGTGCCAGCAGCCCCCCCGGCGGGAGCTCCTACAATGAGCAGTTCTTC. Translated, it gives CASSPPGGSSYNEQFF.